A selection of T cell receptor beta chains follows, all from one sample in a study of T-cell memory formation after mild COVID-19. TCRdb processed the 5' RACE reads anew with MiXCR; each CDR3 protein has one entry. Here the sample spans approximately 150,000 distinct CDR3 sequences, 15% to 20% being singletons. Sequencing was done on a sample of PBMCs or a T cell subset sorted from them (not recorded which). The receptors come from an adult woman who had mild COVID-19 (a few samples of this study predate the infection). Cell type and time point are not known. CDR3s include the opening cysteine and the closing phenylalanine or tryptophan. The D gene is left open where the match is weak. Not all rows give a size; the values are once, few, many and, for expanded clones, a class.

J gene | clone size | V gene | D gene | CDR3 protein | CDR3 DNA
TRBJ1-5 | few | TRBV10-3 | - | CAISDVGTSNQPQHF | TGTGCCATCAGTGATGTTGGGACAAGCAATCAGCCCCAGCATTTT
TRBJ2-7 | few | TRBV5-1 | - | CASSLTTQGSAEQYF | TGCGCCAGCAGCTTGACGACACAGGGTTCGGCCGAGCAGTACTTC
TRBJ2-7 | few | TRBV20-1 | TRBD2 | CSAPLAGKTYEQYF | TGCAGTGCCCCACTAGCGGGAAAGACCTACGAGCAGTACTTC
TRBJ2-7 | medium-sized | TRBV7-9 | - | CASSFGPRTPSYEQYF | TGTGCCAGCAGCTTCGGTCCCAGGACTCCCTCCTACGAGCAGTACTTC
TRBJ1-1 | - | TRBV7-2 | TRBD1 | CASSFGTVEAAFF | TGTGCCAGCAGCTTCGGGACAGTAGAAGCGGCTTTCTTT
TRBJ2-5 | - | TRBV29-1 | - | CSVERGRWETQYF | TGCAGCGTTGAACGAGGACGTTGGGAGACCCAGTACTTC
TRBJ2-5 | many | TRBV29-1 | TRBD2 | CSVEGASGGSGTQYF | TGCAGCGTTGAAGGGGCTAGCGGGGGCTCGGGGACCCAGTACTTC
TRBJ2-7 | medium-sized | TRBV5-1 | - | CASSLGRWYEQYF | TGCGCCAGCAGCTTGGGCAGATGGTACGAGCAGTACTTC
TRBJ1-1 | few | TRBV12-3/TRBV12-4 | - | CASRGAAPLNTEAFF | TGTGCCAGCAGGGGGGCGGCTCCTTTGAACACTGAAGCTTTCTTT
TRBJ1-2 | - | TRBV11-2 | - | CASRMTRGQTNYGYTF | TGTGCCAGCAGGATGACCCGGGGGCAGACGAACTATGGCTACACCTTC
TRBJ1-1 | few | TRBV29-1 | TRBD1 | CSVDSPVPNRGLNIEAFF | TGCAGCGTTGATAGCCCAGTCCCCAACAGGGGGCTGAACATTGAAGCTTTCTTT
TRBJ2-5 | few | TRBV5-1 | - | CASMGEETQYF | TGCGCCAGCATGGGGGAAGAGACCCAGTACTTC
TRBJ2-1 | - | TRBV12-3/TRBV12-4 | TRBD2 | CASRLAGGLNEQFF | TGTGCCAGCAGACTAGCGGGAGGTTTGAATGAGCAGTTCTTC
TRBJ2-1 | - | TRBV7-8 | TRBD2 | CASSLGLAGGDNEQFF | TGTGCCAGCAGCCTCGGACTAGCGGGAGGCGACAATGAGCAGTTCTTC
TRBJ1-1 | - | TRBV20-1 | - | CSPLPHRADTEAFF | TGCAGTCCACTCCCCCACCGGGCGGACACTGAAGCTTTCTTT
TRBJ2-7 | - | TRBV12-3/TRBV12-4 | - | CASSRGWEQYF | TGTGCCAGCAGTAGGGGTTGGGAGCAGTACTTC
TRBJ2-2 | - | TRBV3-1 | - | CASSLGSFAGELFF | TGTGCCAGCAGCCTAGGGAGTTTCGCCGGGGAGCTGTTTTTT
TRBJ2-3 | few | TRBV7-2 | - | CASSATPDTQYF | TGTGCCAGCAGCGCCACCCCAGATACGCAGTATTTT
TRBJ2-5 | many | TRBV7-9 | - | CASSFTRKETQYF | TGTGCCAGCAGCTTTACTAGAAAAGAGACCCAGTACTTC
TRBJ2-1 | few | TRBV5-1 | TRBD2 | CASSLRTSGSNEQFF | TGCGCCAGCAGCTTACGGACTAGCGGGTCTAATGAGCAGTTCTTC
TRBJ1-2 | - | TRBV28 | - | CASSLGRVYGYTF | TGTGCCAGCAGTTTGGGAAGGGTCTATGGCTACACCTTC
TRBJ2-5 | - | TRBV24-1 | TRBD1 | CATSGLKGATEETQYF | TGTGCCACCAGTGGCTTAAAGGGGGCGACCGAAGAGACCCAGTACTTC
TRBJ1-2 | few | TRBV3-1 | TRBD1 | CASSPWTGYSYGYTF | TGTGCCAGCAGCCCTTGGACAGGGTACAGCTATGGCTACACCTTC
TRBJ2-7 | - | TRBV15 | - | CATSGRLAGSSYEQYF | TGTGCCACCAGCGGACGTCTCGCGGGGAGTTCCTACGAGCAGTACTTC
TRBJ2-7 | few | TRBV13 | - | CASSPEGAETRRYEQYF | TGTGCCAGCAGCCCAGAGGGGGCGGAGACTAGGCGGTACGAGCAGTACTTC
TRBJ2-3 | - | TRBV5-5 | TRBD2 | CASSSILGLAGDTDTQYF | TGTGCCAGCAGCTCCATCTTAGGACTAGCGGGGGACACAGATACGCAGTATTTT
TRBJ1-1 | - | TRBV6-6 | TRBD1 | CASSPGTGKNEAFF | TGTGCCAGCAGTCCCGGGACAGGGAAAAATGAAGCTTTCTTT
TRBJ1-1 | - | TRBV20-1 | - | CSARSGTGNTEAFF | TGCAGTGCTAGATCCGGGACGGGGAACACTGAAGCTTTCTTT
TRBJ2-1 | - | TRBV14 | TRBD2 | CASNQQGLAANEQFF | TGTGCCAGCAACCAACAGGGACTAGCCGCGAATGAGCAGTTCTTC
TRBJ2-3 | few | TRBV24-1 | TRBD2 | CATSDRILAGGNTDTQYF | TGTGCCACCAGTGACCGGATTCTGGCGGGGGGTAATACAGATACGCAGTATTTT
TRBJ2-5 | - | TRBV29-1 | - | CSVTTAQETQYF | TGCAGCGTTACGACGGCTCAAGAGACCCAGTACTTC
TRBJ2-5 | - | TRBV12-3/TRBV12-4 | - | CASRGSGTAETQYF | TGTGCCAGCAGGGGATCCGGGACTGCAGAGACCCAGTACTTC
TRBJ2-1 | - | TRBV7-9 | - | CASSFREVRYNEQFF | TGTGCCAGCAGCTTCCGCGAGGTGCGGTACAATGAGCAGTTCTTC
TRBJ2-1 | few | TRBV7-2 | TRBD2 | CASSLALGTTYNEQFF | TGTGCCAGCAGCTTAGCTTTAGGGACTACCTACAATGAGCAGTTCTTC
TRBJ2-1 | - | TRBV20-1 | TRBD2 | CSARYSGRAPSYTEQFF | TGCAGTGCTAGGTATAGCGGGAGGGCTCCCTCCTACACTGAGCAGTTCTTC
TRBJ2-6 | - | TRBV6-1 | TRBD1 | CASRAGTGGSGANVLTF | TGTGCCAGCAGAGCCGGGACAGGGGGTTCTGGGGCCAACGTCCTGACTTTC
TRBJ2-7 | few | TRBV9 | - | CASSVGPGYEQYF | TGTGCCAGCAGCGTAGGCCCAGGCTACGAGCAGTACTTC
TRBJ2-2 | - | TRBV14 | TRBD1 | CASSPIRGITGELFF | TGTGCCAGCAGCCCCATCAGGGGGATAACCGGGGAGCTGTTTTTT
TRBJ2-3 | - | TRBV12-3/TRBV12-4 | - | CASSPRDPQYF | TGTGCCAGCAGCCCTAGAGATCCGCAGTATTTT
TRBJ2-2 | - | TRBV5-1 | TRBD2 | CASSPTSGGNTGELFF | TGCGCCAGCAGTCCCACTAGCGGGGGCAACACCGGGGAGCTGTTTTTT
TRBJ1-2 | - | TRBV12-3/TRBV12-4 | - | CASTSRAEYYGYTF | TGTGCCAGCACTTCCCGGGCAGAGTACTATGGCTACACCTTC
TRBJ2-2 | - | TRBV4-2 | - | CASSQDASNTGELFF | TGTGCCAGCAGCCAAGATGCATCGAACACCGGGGAGCTGTTTTTT
TRBJ2-1 | few | TRBV7-2 | TRBD2 | CASSLEGLAVLGEQFF | TGTGCCAGCAGCTTAGAGGGACTAGCGGTACTAGGGGAGCAGTTCTTC
TRBJ2-1 | few | TRBV5-1 | - | CASSLSALGNEQFF | TGCGCCAGCAGCTTGTCGGCCCTGGGGAATGAGCAGTTCTTC
TRBJ2-7 | - | TRBV14 | - | CASSSTRENIYEQYF | TGTGCCAGCAGCTCAACCCGGGAAAATATCTACGAGCAGTACTTC
TRBJ2-1 | - | TRBV20-1 | TRBD2 | CSAIRTSGRIGFYNEQFF | TGCAGTGCTATCAGGACTAGCGGGAGAATAGGGTTTTACAATGAGCAGTTCTTC
TRBJ1-1 | - | TRBV29-1 | - | CSVEVGRDTEAFF | TGCAGCGTTGAAGTAGGCAGGGACACTGAAGCTTTCTTT
TRBJ2-3 | few | TRBV5-1 | TRBD1 | CASSLDTGGDTQYF | TGCGCCAGCAGCTTGGATACAGGGGGAGATACGCAGTATTTT
TRBJ2-3 | - | TRBV6-5 | - | CASSYGLPSTDTQYF | TGTGCCAGCAGTTACGGGCTACCTAGCACAGATACGCAGTATTTT
TRBJ1-2 | - | TRBV11-2 | - | CASSLMGNGYTF | TGTGCCAGCAGCTTAATGGGAAATGGCTACACCTTC